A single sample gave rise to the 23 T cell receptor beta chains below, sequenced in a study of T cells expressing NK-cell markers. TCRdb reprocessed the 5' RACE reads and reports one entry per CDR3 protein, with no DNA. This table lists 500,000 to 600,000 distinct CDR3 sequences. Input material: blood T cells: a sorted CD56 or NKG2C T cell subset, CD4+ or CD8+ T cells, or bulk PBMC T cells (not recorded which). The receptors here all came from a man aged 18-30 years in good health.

CDR3 loop: CASSDAFSPGELFF. The chain links TRBV5-1 to TRBJ2-2. The CDR3 totals 14 residues. Germline V gene data show CDR1 as SGHRS and CDR2 as YFSETQ.

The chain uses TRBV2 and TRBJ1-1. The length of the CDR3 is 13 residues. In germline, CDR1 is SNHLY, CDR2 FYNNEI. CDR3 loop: CASSGLLNTEAFF.

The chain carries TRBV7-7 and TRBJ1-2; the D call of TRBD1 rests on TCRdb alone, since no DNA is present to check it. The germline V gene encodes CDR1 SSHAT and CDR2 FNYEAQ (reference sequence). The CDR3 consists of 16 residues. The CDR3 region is CASSDDDDRVNYGYTF.

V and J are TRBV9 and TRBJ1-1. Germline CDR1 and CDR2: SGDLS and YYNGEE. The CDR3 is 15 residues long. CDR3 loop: CASSHSEGLNTEAFF.

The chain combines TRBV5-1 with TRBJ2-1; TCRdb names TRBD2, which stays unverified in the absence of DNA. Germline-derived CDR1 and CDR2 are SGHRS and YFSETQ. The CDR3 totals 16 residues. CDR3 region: CASSSGLADPDNEQFF.

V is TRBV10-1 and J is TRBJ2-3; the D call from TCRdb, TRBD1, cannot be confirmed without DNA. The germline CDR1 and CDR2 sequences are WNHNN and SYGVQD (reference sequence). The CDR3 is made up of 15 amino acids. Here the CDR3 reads CASSESRGYGATQYF.

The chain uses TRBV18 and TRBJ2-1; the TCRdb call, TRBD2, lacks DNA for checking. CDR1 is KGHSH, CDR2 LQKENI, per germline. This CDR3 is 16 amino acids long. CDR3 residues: CASSPVGTSGKDEQFF.

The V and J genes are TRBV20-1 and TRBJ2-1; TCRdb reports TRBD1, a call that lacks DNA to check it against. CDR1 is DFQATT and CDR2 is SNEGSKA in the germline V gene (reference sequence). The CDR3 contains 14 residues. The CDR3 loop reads CSANPLAEDNEQFF.

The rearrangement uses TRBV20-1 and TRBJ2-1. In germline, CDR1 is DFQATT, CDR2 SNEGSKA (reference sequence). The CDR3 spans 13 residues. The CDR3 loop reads CSASGDSINEQFF.

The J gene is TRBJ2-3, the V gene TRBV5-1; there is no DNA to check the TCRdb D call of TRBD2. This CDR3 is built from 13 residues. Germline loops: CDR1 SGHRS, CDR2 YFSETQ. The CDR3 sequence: CASSREGTDTQYF. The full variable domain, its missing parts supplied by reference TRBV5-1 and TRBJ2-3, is KAGVTQTPRYLIKTRGQQVTLSCSPISGHRSVSWYQQTPGQGLQFLFEYFSETQRNKGNFPGRFSGRQFSNSRSEMNVSTLELGDSALYLCASSREGTDTQYFGPGTRLTVL.

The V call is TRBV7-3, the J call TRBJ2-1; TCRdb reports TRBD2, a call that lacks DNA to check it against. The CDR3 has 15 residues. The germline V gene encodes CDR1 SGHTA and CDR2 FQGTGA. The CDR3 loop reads CASSKTSGRGNEQFF.

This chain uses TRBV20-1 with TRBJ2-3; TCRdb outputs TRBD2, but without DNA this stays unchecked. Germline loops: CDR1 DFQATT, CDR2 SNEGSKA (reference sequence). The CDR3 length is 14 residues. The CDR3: CSAYRPGLADTQYF.

The CDR3 sequence is CASSATTGGTDEQYF. The chain couples TRBV7-6 to TRBJ2-7; TCRdb's D call of TRBD1 is untestable without DNA. Germline V lookup: CDR1 SGHVS, CDR2 FNYEAQ. The CDR3 totals 15 residues.

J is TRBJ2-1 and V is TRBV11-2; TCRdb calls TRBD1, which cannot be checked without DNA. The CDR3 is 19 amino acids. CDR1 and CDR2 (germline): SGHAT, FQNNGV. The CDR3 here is CASSLYRPGQGGYRGEQFF.

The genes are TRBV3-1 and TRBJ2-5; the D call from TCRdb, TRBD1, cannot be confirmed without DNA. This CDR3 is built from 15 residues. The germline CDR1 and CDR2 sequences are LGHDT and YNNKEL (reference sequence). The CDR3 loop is CASSQDGQGRGTQYF.

The CDR3: CASSRGTSGFGELFF. The chain employs TRBV27 and TRBJ2-2; TCRdb's assignment of TRBD2 cannot be checked, as there is no DNA. The germline gives CDR1 MNHEY, CDR2 SMNVEV (reference sequence). The CDR3 covers 15 residues.

The CDR3 protein is CASSHNVGEQYF. The chain combines TRBV3-1 with TRBJ2-7. The germline V gene encodes CDR1 LGHDT and CDR2 YNNKEL (reference sequence). The CDR3 is 12 residues long.

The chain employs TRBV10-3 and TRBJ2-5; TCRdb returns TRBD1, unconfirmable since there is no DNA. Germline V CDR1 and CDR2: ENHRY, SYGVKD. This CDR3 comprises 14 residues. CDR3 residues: CATRRTGSAETQYF.

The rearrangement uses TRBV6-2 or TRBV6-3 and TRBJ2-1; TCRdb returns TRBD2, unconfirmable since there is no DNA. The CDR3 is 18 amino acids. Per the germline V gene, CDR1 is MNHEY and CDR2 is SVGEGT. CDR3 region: CASSYVPAGGLVENEQFF.

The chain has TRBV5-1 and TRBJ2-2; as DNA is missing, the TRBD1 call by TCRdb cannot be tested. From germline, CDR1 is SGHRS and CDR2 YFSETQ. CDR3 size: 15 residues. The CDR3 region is CASRRTGGDTGELFF.

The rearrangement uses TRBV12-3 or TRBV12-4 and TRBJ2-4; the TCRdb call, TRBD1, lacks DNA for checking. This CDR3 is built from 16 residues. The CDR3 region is CASSLPPGQGGNIQYF.

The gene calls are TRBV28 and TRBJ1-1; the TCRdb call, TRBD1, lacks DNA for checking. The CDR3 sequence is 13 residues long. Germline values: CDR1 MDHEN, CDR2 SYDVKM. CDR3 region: CASNDRVNTEAFF.

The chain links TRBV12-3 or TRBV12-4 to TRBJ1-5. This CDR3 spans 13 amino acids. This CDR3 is CASSVDRNQPQHF.